The 7 T cell receptor beta chains in this list originate from one sample, sequenced in a study of T cell responses to AZD1222 COVID-19 vaccine. Libraries were prepared by immunoSEQ multiplex PCR; TCRdb keeps only in-frame clonotypes and omits some of them. The sample consists of roughly 110,000 clones, approximately 90% of them appearing once. This specimen was peripheral blood, taken 28 days after the second AZD1222 dose. Receptors originate from an adult who received the AZD1222 COVID-19 vaccine.

The rearrangement joins TRBV3-1 (or the pseudogene TRBV3-2) to TRBJ2-2; D is perhaps TRBD1 or TRBD2 (5 bases each). The CDR3 is made up of 15 amino acids. V lost 5 bases and J 3 bases, leaving 13 bases between the germline ends. The germline V gene has CDR1 LGHDT and CDR2 YNNKEL (reference sequence). The CDR3 sequence is CASSGQGRYTGELFF. CDR3 DNA: TGTGCCAGCAGCGGGCAGGGACGGTACACCGGGGAGCTGTTTTTT.

This clone came up once. The chain carries TRBV5-1 and TRBJ2-1, with 8 bases fitting TRBD2. The ends lost 4 bases at V and 6 bases at J; junction bases unmatched: 9. In germline, CDR1 is SGHRS, CDR2 YFSETQ. This CDR3 contains 15 residues. This CDR3 is CASSPASGPFNEQFF. The CDR3 bases are TGCGCCAGCAGCCCGGCTAGCGGGCCCTTCAATGAGCAGTTCTTC.

The chain is built from TRBV11-2 and TRBJ2-1; D not resolved. Trimming cost V 3 bases and J 6 bases, with 18 bases left between them. Germline assignment: CDR1 SGHAT and CDR2 FQNNGV. CDR3 length: 16 amino acids. The CDR3 sequence: CASSFRLASGTNEQFF. The CDR3 DNA follows: TGTGCCAGCAGCTTTAGATTGGCCTCTGGTACCAATGAGCAGTTCTTC.

This chain links TRBV14 with TRBJ1-1; the D gene is possibly TRBD1 (5 bases). Germline-derived CDR1 and CDR2 are SGHDN and FVKESK. The V end was cut by 6 bases, the J end by 4 bases, with 12 bases between. The CDR3 spans 13 residues. CDR3 nucleotides: TGTGCCAGCAGTTTCCAGGGTTCCACTGAAGCTTTCTTT. Its protein product is CASSFQGSTEAFF.

The count of this clone is one. This chain links TRBV19 with TRBJ1-1; D unresolved. Germline V gene sequence: CDR1 LNHDA, CDR2 SQIVND (reference sequence). The CDR3 contains 12 residues. V lost 5 bases to trimming and J lost 5 bases, with 9 bases between them. The CDR3 sequence is CASSVEGTEAFF. DNA for the CDR3: TGTGCCAGTAGTGTGGAAGGGACTGAAGCTTTCTTT.

The V call is TRBV6-5, the J call TRBJ2-7; D perhaps matches TRBD2 (6 bases). Germline values: CDR1 MNHEY, CDR2 SVGAGI. The V end was cut by 0 bases, the J end by 4 bases, with 13 bases between. There are 15 residues in the CDR3. The CDR3 sequence is CASSYSRDSRYEQYF. The CDR3 DNA follows: TGTGCCAGCAGTTACTCCCGGGACTCTCGATACGAGCAGTACTTC.

The V call is TRBV5-1, the J call TRBJ1-2, with 7 bases that match TRBD1. Trimming took 5 bases from V and 0 from J; bases not matched to a gene: 4. Germline CDR1 is SGHRS and CDR2 is YFSETQ. The CDR3 has 14 residues. CDR3 in amino acids: CASSRDRTNYGYTF. The CDR3 nucleotides are TGCGCCAGCAGTCGGGACAGAACTAACTATGGCTACACCTTC.